These T cell receptor beta chains were read from a single sample in a study of cytomegalovirus exposure and HLA in healthy donors. Method: immunoSEQ multiplex PCR; TCRdb's copy keeps in-frame clones and lacks some. The sample has 200,000 to 250,000 clones, approximately 70% seen once; the top ten hold around 3%. The sequencing input was PBMCs. The receptors shown here come from a man aged 35 to 55 in good health and CMV-seropositive. The CDR3 runs from the conserved cysteine through the conserved F or W. Fields, in order: clone size, D gene, J gene, V gene, CDR3 protein, CDR3 DNA. D genes are given only for firm matches. Rows give clone size only sometimes, using once, few, many, or a class for an expanded clone.

abundance: NA
d_gene: NA
j_gene: TRBJ2-4
v_gene: TRBV5-6
CDR3aa: CASSPRTVAKNIQYF
CDR3nt: TGTGCCAGCAGCCCTCGGACAGTAGCCAAAAACATTCAGTACTTC

abundance: NA
d_gene: NA
j_gene: TRBJ1-1
v_gene: TRBV7-2
CDR3aa: CASSWGGTEAFF
CDR3nt: TGTGCCAGCAGCTGGGGAGGGACTGAAGCTTTCTTT

abundance: few
d_gene: NA
j_gene: TRBJ2-2
v_gene: TRBV5-1
CDR3aa: CASSLAGANTGELFF
CDR3nt: TGCGCCAGCAGCTTGGCCGGGGCGAACACCGGGGAGCTGTTTTTT

abundance: NA
d_gene: NA
j_gene: TRBJ1-2
v_gene: TRBV5-1
CDR3aa: CASSWGFLGGLYGYTF
CDR3nt: TGCGCCAGCAGCTGGGGTTTCTTAGGAGGATTATATGGCTACACCTTC

abundance: NA
d_gene: NA
j_gene: TRBJ2-7
v_gene: TRBV28
CDR3aa: CASSESTRDEQYF
CDR3nt: TGTGCCAGCAGTGAGTCAACTAGGGACGAGCAGTACTTC

abundance: NA
d_gene: NA
j_gene: TRBJ1-5
v_gene: TRBV5-1
CDR3aa: CASSLDGDWNQPQHF
CDR3nt: TGCGCCAGCAGCTTGGACGGGGACTGGAATCAGCCCCAGCATTTT

abundance: few
d_gene: NA
j_gene: TRBJ1-6
v_gene: TRBV5-8
CDR3aa: CASSFEGSYNSPLHF
CDR3nt: TGTGCCAGCAGCTTCGAGGGATCCTATAATTCACCCCTCCACTTT

abundance: once
d_gene: TRBD1
j_gene: TRBJ1-2
v_gene: TRBV2
CDR3aa: CASSEGTGGVYGYTF
CDR3nt: TGTGCCAGCAGTGAAGGGACAGGGGGGGTCTATGGCTACACCTTC

abundance: NA
d_gene: TRBD1
j_gene: TRBJ1-1
v_gene: TRBV29-1
CDR3aa: CSASTGRNTEAFF
CDR3nt: TGCAGCGCTTCGACAGGGCGGAACACTGAAGCTTTCTTT

abundance: NA
d_gene: NA
j_gene: TRBJ1-1
v_gene: TRBV7-6
CDR3aa: CASSLVGFGVDTEAFF
CDR3nt: TGTGCCAGCAGCTTAGTGGGGTTCGGGGTAGACACTGAAGCTTTCTTT

abundance: NA
d_gene: TRBD1
j_gene: TRBJ1-1
v_gene: TRBV29-1
CDR3aa: CSVQTGGGTEAFF
CDR3nt: TGCAGCGTCCAGACAGGGGGGGGCACTGAAGCTTTCTTT

abundance: once
d_gene: TRBD1
j_gene: TRBJ1-3
v_gene: TRBV5-4
CDR3aa: CASSFEGAKGNTIYF
CDR3nt: TGTGCCAGCAGCTTTGAGGGGGCGAAGGGAAACACCATATATTTT

abundance: NA
d_gene: NA
j_gene: TRBJ2-7
v_gene: TRBV4-2
CDR3aa: CASSPRAAYEQYF
CDR3nt: TGTGCCAGCAGCCCGCGGGCCGCCTACGAGCAGTACTTC

abundance: NA
d_gene: NA
j_gene: TRBJ1-5
v_gene: TRBV11-3
CDR3aa: CASSLVGGVYSNQPQHF
CDR3nt: TGTGCCAGCAGCTTAGTTGGGGGCGTGTATAGCAATCAGCCCCAGCATTTT

abundance: few
d_gene: NA
j_gene: TRBJ2-5
v_gene: TRBV5-1
CDR3aa: CASSLDLLPPKETQYF
CDR3nt: TGCGCCAGCAGCTTGGACTTACTCCCCCCCAAAGAGACCCAGTACTTC

abundance: NA
d_gene: NA
j_gene: TRBJ1-3
v_gene: TRBV7-9
CDR3aa: CASSLNRNSGNTIYF
CDR3nt: TGTGCCAGCAGCTTAAACAGAAACTCTGGAAACACCATATATTTT